The 10 T cell receptor beta chains below were found in one sample sequenced in a study of T cell responses to AZD1222 COVID-19 vaccine. Sequencing used immunoSEQ multiplex PCR; TCRdb keeps in-frame clones, though not all of them. The repertoire holds 95,000 to 150,000 clones, with approximately 88% as singletons. The sample was peripheral blood, taken on day 0 of AZD1222 vaccination. These receptors originate from an adult in good health.

CDR3 bases: TGTGCCACCAGCAGTCTTAAATCCCGGGACCAAACCAGGAGCACGTATTTT. This translates into CATSSLKSRDQTRSTYF. The chain links TRBV15 to TRBJ2-3; the D gene could be TRBD1 or TRBD2 (5 bases each). Germline lookup yields CDR1 LNHNV and CDR2 YYDKDF (reference sequence). V shed 3 bases and J shed 14 bases, with 30 bases lying between them. The CDR3 sequence is 17 residues long.

The chain recombines TRBV7-9 with TRBJ1-2; 8 bases match TRBD1. The CDR3 length is 16 residues. CDR1 and CDR2 from the germline V gene are SEHNR and FQNEAQ (reference sequence). J gave up 1 base and V 5 bases, and 9 bases lay outside the gene matches. CDR3 sequence reads: CASSLAQGAHNYGYTF. The DNA for the CDR3 is TGTGCCAGCAGCCTCGCTCAGGGGGCGCATAACTATGGCTACACCTTC.

CDR3 region: CASSPTTDPKNIQYF. CDR3 nucleotide sequence: TGTGCCAGCTCACCGACGACAGACCCCAAAAACATTCAGTACTTC. V is TRBV18 and J is TRBJ2-4, with D perhaps matching TRBD1 (5 bases). Germline V lookup: CDR1 KGHSH, CDR2 LQKENI. CDR3 length equals 15 residues. Trimming took off 3 bases at V and 2 bases at J, with 11 bases between the two ends.

The CDR3 DNA reads TGTGCCAGCAGCTTAGTAACCGGGACAGGGTTCCATAATTCACCCCTCCACTTT. It yields the protein CASSLVTGTGFHNSPLHF. The chain is built from TRBV7-9 and TRBJ1-6; the match to TRBD1 covers 9 bases. Trimming removed 1 base from V and 5 bases from J; junction bases left unmatched: 9. Looked up from germline, CDR1 is SEHNR and CDR2 is FQNEAQ (reference sequence). The CDR3 covers 18 residues. The full variable domain, completed using reference TRBV7-9 and TRBJ1-6, is DTGVSQNPRHKITKRGQNVTFRCDPISEHNRLYWYRQTLGQGPEFLTYFQNEAQLEKSRLLSDRFSAERPKGSFSTLEIQRTEQGDSAMYLCASSLVTGTGFHNSPLHFGNGTRLTVT.

The V gene is TRBV6-5, the J gene TRBJ1-4; 7 bases match TRBD1. The CDR3 is 16 residues long. Germline loops: CDR1 MNHEY, CDR2 SVGAGI. V shed 0 bases, J shed 6 bases, and the junction held 7 bases outside the gene matches. This chain's CDR3 is CASSYSRWQGDEKLFF. For the CDR3, the DNA is TGTGCCAGCAGTTACTCGAGATGGCAGGGGGATGAAAAACTGTTTTTT.

The chain combines TRBV2 with TRBJ2-5, with 11 bases identical to TRBD2. Germline assignment: CDR1 SNHLY and CDR2 FYNNEI. This CDR3 is 17 amino acids long. Losses at the gene ends were 6 bases for V and 4 bases for J; bases not matched to a gene: 13. The CDR3 nucleotides read TGTGCCAGCAGCCGGACCTTTAGCGGGGGGGCCACAGAGACCCAGTACTTC. It is translated as CASSRTFSGGATETQYF.

The chain joins TRBV10-3 to TRBJ2-7, with TRBD2 matching 9 bases. The CDR3 spans 16 residues. V lost 4 bases and J lost 3; bases outside the gene matches: 10. Germline V gives CDR1 ENHRY, CDR2 SYGVKD. The CDR3 region is CAISGAAGTSIYEQYF. The CDR3 coding sequence is TGTGCCATCAGTGGTGCCGCCGGGACTAGCATCTACGAGCAGTACTTC.

This chain uses TRBV5-4 with TRBJ1-5, with D uncertain. Germline CDR1 is SGHNT and CDR2 is YYREEE (reference sequence). The CDR3 runs 12 residues. V lost 0 bases and J lost 6, with 4 bases in between. The CDR3 DNA sequence: TGTGCCAGCAGCTTGGATAGTCAGCCCCAGCATTTT. Amino acids: CASSLDSQPQHF.

This rearrangement joins TRBV5-4 to TRBJ2-2; no definite D call. The CDR3 has 12 residues. Germline CDR1 and CDR2: SGHNT and YYREEE (reference sequence). V lost 0 bases to trimming and J lost 6 bases, with 3 bases between them. This chain's CDR3 is CASSLVAGELFF. Here the CDR3 DNA reads TGTGCCAGCAGCTTGGTGGCCGGGGAGCTGTTTTTT.

The genes are TRBV18 and TRBJ1-2; TRBD1 might be the D (5 bases). Trimming stripped 0 bases from V and 3 bases from J, with 14 bases between. CDR3 length: 16 amino acids. CDR1 and CDR2 (germline): KGHSH, LQKENI. For the CDR3, the DNA is TGTGCCAGCTCACCACCGAAAGGGGATTGGGACTATGGCTACACCTTC. It yields the protein CASSPPKGDWDYGYTF.